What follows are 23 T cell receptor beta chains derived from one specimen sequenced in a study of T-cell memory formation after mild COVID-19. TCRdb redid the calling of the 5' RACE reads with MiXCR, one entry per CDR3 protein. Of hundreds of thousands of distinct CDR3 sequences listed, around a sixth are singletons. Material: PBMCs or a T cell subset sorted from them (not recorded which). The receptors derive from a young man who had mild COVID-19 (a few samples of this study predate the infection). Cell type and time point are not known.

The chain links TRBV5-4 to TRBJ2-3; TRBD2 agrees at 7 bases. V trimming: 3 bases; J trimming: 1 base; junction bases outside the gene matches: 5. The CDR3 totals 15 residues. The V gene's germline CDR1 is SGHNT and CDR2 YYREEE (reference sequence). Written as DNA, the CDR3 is TGTGCCAGCAGCTCCCAAAGCGGGGGCACAGATACGCAGTATTTT. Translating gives CASSSQSGGTDTQYF. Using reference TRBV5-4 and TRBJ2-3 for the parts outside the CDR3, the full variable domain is ETGVTQSPTHLIKTRGQQVTLRCSSQSGHNTVSWYQQALGQGPQFIFQYYREEENGRGNFPPRFSGLQFPNYSSELNVNALELDDSALYLCASSSQSGGTDTQYFGPGTRLTVL.

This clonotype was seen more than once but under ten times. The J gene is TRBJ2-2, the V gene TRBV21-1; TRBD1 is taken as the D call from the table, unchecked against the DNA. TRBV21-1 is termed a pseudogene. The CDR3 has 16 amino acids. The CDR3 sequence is CASDSDTHSNTGELFF. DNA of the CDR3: TGTGCCAGCGACAGTGACACCCACTCGAACACCGGGGAGCTGTTTTTT.

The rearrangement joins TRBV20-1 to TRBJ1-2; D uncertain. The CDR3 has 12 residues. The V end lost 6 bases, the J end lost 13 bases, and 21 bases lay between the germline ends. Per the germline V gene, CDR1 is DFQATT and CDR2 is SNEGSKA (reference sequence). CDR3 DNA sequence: TGCAGTGCAAACCCGGAAGTAGGCCTCTGCACCTTC. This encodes CSANPEVGLCTF.

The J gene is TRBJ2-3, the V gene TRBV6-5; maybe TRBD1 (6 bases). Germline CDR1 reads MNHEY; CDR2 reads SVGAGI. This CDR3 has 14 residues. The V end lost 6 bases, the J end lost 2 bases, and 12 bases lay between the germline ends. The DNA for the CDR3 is TGTGCCAGCAGCCGCGGACAGTTCACAGATACGCAGTATTTT. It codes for CASSRGQFTDTQYF.

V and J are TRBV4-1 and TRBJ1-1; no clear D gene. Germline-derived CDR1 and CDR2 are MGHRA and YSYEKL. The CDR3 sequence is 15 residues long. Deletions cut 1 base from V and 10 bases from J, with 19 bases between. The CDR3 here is CASSQVGTQVVGAFF. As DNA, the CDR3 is TGCGCCAGCAGCCAAGTTGGAACTCAAGTCGTGGGAGCTTTCTTT.

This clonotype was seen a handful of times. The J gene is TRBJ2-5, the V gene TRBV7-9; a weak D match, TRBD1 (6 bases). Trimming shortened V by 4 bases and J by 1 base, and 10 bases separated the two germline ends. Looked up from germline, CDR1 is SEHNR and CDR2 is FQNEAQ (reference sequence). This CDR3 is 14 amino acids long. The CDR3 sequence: CASSSTGGQETQYF. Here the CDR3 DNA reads TGTGCCAGCAGCTCGACAGGCGGCCAAGAGACCCAGTACTTC.

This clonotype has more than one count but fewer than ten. CDR3 residues: CASSYPGQAYEQYF. The CDR3, as DNA: TGTGCCAGCAGTTACCCGGGACAGGCCTACGAGCAGTACTTC. The chain combines TRBV6-2 or TRBV6-3 with TRBJ2-7, with TRBD1 matching over 8 bases. The germline gives CDR1 MNHEY, CDR2 SVGEGT. J gave up 2 bases and V 2 bases, and 2 bases lay outside the gene matches. CDR3 size: 14 residues.

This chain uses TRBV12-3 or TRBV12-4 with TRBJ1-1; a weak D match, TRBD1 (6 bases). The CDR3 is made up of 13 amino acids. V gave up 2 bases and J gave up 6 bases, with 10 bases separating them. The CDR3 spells CASSLQGRPEAFF. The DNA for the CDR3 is TGTGCCAGCAGTTTACAGGGGAGGCCTGAAGCTTTCTTT.

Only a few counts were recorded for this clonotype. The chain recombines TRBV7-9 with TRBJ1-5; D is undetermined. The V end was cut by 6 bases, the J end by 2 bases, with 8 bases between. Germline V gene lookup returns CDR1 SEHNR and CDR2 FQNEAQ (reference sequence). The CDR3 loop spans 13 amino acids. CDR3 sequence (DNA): TGTGCCAGCAGTAATCCGGGCAATCAGCCCCAGCATTTT. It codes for CASSNPGNQPQHF.

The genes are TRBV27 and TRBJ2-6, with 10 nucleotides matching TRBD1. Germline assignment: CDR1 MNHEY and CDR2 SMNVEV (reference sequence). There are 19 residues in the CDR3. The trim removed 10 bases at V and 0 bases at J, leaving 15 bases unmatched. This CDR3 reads CATARQGAFSYSGANVLTF. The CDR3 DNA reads TGTGCCACCGCGAGACAGGGGGCGTTTTCCTACTCTGGGGCCAACGTCCTGACTTTC. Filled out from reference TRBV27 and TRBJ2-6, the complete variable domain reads EAQVTQNPRYLITVTGKKLTVTCSQNMNHEYMSWYRQDPGLGLRQIYYSMNVEVTDKGDVPEGYKVSRKEKRNFPLILESPSPNQTSLYFCATARQGAFSYSGANVLTFGAGSRLTVL.

This CDR3 reads CASSLAGLAGANVLTF. In DNA form, the CDR3 reads TGTGCCAGCAGCTTAGCTGGCTTGGCTGGGGCCAACGTCCTGACTTTC. The rearrangement joins TRBV7-2 to TRBJ2-6; no reliable D call. The germline gives CDR1 SGHTA, CDR2 FQGNSA. The CDR3 sequence is 16 residues long. V lost 0 bases to trimming and J lost 2 bases, with 8 bases between them.

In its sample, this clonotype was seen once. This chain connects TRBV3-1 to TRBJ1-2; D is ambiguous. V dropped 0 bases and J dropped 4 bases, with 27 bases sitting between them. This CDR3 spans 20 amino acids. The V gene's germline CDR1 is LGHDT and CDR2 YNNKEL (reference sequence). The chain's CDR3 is CASSQEVARNYSSFRYGYTF. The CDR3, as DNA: TGTGCCAGCAGCCAAGAAGTTGCACGGAACTATTCGTCTTTTCGCTATGGCTACACCTTC.

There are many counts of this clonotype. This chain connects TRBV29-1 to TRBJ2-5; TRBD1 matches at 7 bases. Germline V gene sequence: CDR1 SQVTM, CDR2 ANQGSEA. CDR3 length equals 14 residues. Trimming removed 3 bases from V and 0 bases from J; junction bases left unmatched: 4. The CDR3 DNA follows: TGCAGCGTTGAGATGACAGGGCACCAAGAGACCCAGTACTTC. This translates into CSVEMTGHQETQYF. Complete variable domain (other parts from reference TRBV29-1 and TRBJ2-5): SAVISQKPSRDICQRGTSLTIQCQVDSQVTMMFWYRQQPGQSLTLIATANQGSEATYESGFVIDKFPISRPNLTFSTLTVSNMSPEDSSIYLCSVEMTGHQETQYFGPGTRLLVL.

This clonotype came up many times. This CDR3 reads CASSFTSGGTDTQYF. The CDR3 DNA is TGCGCCAGCAGCTTTACTAGCGGGGGTACAGATACGCAGTATTTT. This chain joins TRBV5-1 and TRBJ2-3, with TRBD2 matching 11 bases. CDR3 size: 15 residues. Trimming cost V 2 bases and J 3 bases; bases outside gene matches: 2. CDR1 SGHRS and CDR2 YFSETQ come from the germline V gene.

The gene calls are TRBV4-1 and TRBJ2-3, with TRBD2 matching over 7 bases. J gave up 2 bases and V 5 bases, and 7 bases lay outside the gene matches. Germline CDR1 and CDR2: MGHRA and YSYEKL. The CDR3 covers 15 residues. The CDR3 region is CASSYAGVITDTQYF. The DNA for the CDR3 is TGCGCCAGCAGCTACGCGGGGGTCATCACAGATACGCAGTATTTT.

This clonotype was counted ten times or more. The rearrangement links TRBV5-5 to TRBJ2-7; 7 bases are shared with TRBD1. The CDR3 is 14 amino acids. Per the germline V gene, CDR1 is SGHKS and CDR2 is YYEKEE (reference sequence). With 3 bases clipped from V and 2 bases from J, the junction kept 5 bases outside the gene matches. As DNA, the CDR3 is TGTGCCAGCAGCTCCGGTCAGGGGGCCTACGAGCAGTACTTC. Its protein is CASSSGQGAYEQYF. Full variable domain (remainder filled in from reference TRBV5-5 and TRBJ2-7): DAGVTQSPTHLIKTRGQQVTLRCSPISGHKSVSWYQQVLGQGPQFIFQYYEKEERGRGNFPDRFSARQFPNYSSELNVNALLLGDSALYLCASSSGQGAYEQYFGPGTRLTVT.

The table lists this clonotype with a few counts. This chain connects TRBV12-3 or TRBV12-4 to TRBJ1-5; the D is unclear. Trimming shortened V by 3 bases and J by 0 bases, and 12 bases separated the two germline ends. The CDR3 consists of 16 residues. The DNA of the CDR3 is TGTGCCAGCAGTTTCTCACCTGCTTATAGCAATCAGCCCCAGCATTTT. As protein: CASSFSPAYSNQPQHF.

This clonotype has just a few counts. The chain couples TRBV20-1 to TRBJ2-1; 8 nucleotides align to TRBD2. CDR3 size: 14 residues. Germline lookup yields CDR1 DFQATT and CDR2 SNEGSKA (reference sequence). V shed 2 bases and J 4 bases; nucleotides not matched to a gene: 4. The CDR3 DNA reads TGCAGTGCTAGAAAGCGGGGGCCTTACAATGAGCAGTTCTTC. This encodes CSARKRGPYNEQFF.

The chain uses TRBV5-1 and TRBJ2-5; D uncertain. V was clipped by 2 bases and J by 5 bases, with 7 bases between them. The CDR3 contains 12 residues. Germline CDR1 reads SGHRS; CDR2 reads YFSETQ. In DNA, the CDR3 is TGCGCCAGCAGCTTTGACAAGGAGACCCAGTACTTC. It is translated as CASSFDKETQYF.

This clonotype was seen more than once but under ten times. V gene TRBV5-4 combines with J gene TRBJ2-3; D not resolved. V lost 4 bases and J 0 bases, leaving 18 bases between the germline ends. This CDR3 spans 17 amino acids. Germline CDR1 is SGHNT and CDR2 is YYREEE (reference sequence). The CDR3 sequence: CASSPDLNIISTDTQYF. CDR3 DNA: TGTGCCAGCAGCCCTGATTTAAACATAATTAGCACAGATACGCAGTATTTT.

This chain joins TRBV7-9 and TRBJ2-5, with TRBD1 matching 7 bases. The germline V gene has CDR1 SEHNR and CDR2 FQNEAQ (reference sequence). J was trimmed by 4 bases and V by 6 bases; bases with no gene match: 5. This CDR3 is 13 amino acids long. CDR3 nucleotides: TGTGCCAGCAGGCTCACAGGGGCAGAGACCCAGTACTTC. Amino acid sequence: CASRLTGAETQYF.

The CDR3 nucleotides are TGCACCAGCAGCCCAAGGCCAGGTAGCAATGAGCAGTTCTTC. Translating it yields CTSSPRPGSNEQFF. The chain is built from TRBV1 and TRBJ2-1. TRBV1 is flagged as a pseudogene. The CDR3 is 14 amino acids.

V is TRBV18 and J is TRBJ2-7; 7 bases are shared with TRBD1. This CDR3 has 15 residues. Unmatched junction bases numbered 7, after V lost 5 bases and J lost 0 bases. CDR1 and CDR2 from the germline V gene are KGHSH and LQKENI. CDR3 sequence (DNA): TGTGCCAGCTCAGATCCGAGGGGGCTCTCCTACGAGCAGTACTTC. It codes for CASSDPRGLSYEQYF. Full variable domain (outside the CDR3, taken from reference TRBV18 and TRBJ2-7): NAGVMQNPRHLVRRRGQEARLRCSPMKGHSHVYWYRQLPEEGLKFMVYLQKENIIDESGMPKERFSAEFPKEGPSILRIQQVVRGDSAAYFCASSDPRGLSYEQYFGPGTRLTVT.